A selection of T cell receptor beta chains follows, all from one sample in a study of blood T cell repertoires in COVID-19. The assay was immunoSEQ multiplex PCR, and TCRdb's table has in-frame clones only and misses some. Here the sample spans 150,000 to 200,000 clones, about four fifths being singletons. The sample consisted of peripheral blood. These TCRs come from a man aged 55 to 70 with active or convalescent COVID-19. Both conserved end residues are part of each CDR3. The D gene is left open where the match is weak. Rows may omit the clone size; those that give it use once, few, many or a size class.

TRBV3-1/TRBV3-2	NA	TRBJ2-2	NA	TGTGCCAGCAGCCCACGGAGAGTGGACACCGGGGAGCTGTTTTTT	CASSPRRVDTGELFF
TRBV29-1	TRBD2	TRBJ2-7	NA	TGCAGCGTTAAATTAGCGGGCGACTACGAGCAGTACTTC	CSVKLAGDYEQYF
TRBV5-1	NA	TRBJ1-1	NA	TGCGCCAGCAGCAGCAACGGAGAGTTGAACACTGAAGCTTTCTTT	CASSSNGELNTEAFF
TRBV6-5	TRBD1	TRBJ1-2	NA	TGTGCCAGCAGTCGGGACAGGATCTATGGCTACACCTTC	CASSRDRIYGYTF
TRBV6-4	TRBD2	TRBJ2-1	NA	TGTGCCAGCAGTGACAGCGGGGGGAGTAATGAGCAGTTCTTC	CASSDSGGSNEQFF
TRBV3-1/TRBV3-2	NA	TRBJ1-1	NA	TGTGCCAGCAGCCAAGTGTTTACGAGAGCGGGTTCAACTGAAGCTTTCTTT	CASSQVFTRAGSTEAFF
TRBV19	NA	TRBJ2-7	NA	TGTGCCAGTAGTGACTTCTACGAGCAGTACTTC	CASSDFYEQYF
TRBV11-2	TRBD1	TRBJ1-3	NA	TGTGCCAGCAGCTTCCAGCACTCCCCACAGGGGGCTGGAAACACCATATATTTT	CASSFQHSPQGAGNTIYF
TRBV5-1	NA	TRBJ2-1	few	TGCGCCAGCAGCTTGCGGACAGTTGATGAGCAGTTCTTC	CASSLRTVDEQFF
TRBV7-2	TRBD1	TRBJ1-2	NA	TGTGCCAGCAGCTCGAGGACAGGGGGTGACTATGGCTACACCTTC	CASSSRTGGDYGYTF
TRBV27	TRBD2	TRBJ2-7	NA	TGTGCCAGCAGTTTAGGTTTGGGGGGGTCCTACGAGCAGTACTTC	CASSLGLGGSYEQYF
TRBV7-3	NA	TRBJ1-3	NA	TGTGCCAGCAGCGAAACAGGACAGATTGGAAACACCATATATTTT	CASSETGQIGNTIYF
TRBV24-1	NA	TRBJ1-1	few	TGTGCCACCAGTAGGGGTTGGGACACTGAAGCTTTCTTT	CATSRGWDTEAFF
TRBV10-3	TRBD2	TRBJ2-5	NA	TGTGCCATCAGGACCGGGACTAGCGGGGGGGCGGCGACCCAGTACTTC	CAIRTGTSGGAATQYF
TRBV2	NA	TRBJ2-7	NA	TGTGCCAGCAGTGAATCTTTTCGGGGGAGCTCCTACGAGCAGTACTTC	CASSESFRGSSYEQYF
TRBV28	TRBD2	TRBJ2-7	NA	TGTGCCAGCAGTTCCCCGGCTAGCGGGAGGTACGAGCAGTACTTC	CASSSPASGRYEQYF
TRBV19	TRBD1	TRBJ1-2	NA	TGTGCCAGTAGTACCGTCCCGGGACAGGGGGCCTTTGGCTACACCTTC	CASSTVPGQGAFGYTF
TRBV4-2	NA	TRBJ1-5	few	TGTGCCAGCAGCCCAGATCTGTATAGAAGCAATCAGCCCCAGCATTTT	CASSPDLYRSNQPQHF
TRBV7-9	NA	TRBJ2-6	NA	TGTGCCAGCAGCCCGAACGTGGGGACAGGGGCCAACGTCCTGACTTTC	CASSPNVGTGANVLTF
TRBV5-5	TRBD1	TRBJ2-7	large	TGTGCCAGCAGCGAGGACAGGGTGGGACCCTACGAGCAGTACTTC	CASSEDRVGPYEQYF
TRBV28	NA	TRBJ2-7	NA	TGTGCCAGCAGGGTGGAAGGGGCTGTCTCTTACGAGCAGTACTTC	CASRVEGAVSYEQYF
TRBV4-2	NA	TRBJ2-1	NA	TGTGCCAGCAGCCAAGATTTACAAACCTACAATGAGCAGTTCTTC	CASSQDLQTYNEQFF
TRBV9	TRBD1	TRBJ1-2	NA	TGTGCCAGCAGCGCCGGGACAGGGGAAGGCTACACCTTC	CASSAGTGEGYTF
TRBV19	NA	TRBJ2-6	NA	TGTGCCAGTAGTATCGGGTCTTCTGGGGCCAACGTCCTGACTTTC	CASSIGSSGANVLTF
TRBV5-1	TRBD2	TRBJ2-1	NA	TGCGCCAGCCGGCGGGAGGGCCCGGGGAATGAGCAGTTCTTC	CASRREGPGNEQFF
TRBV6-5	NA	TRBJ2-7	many	TGTGCCAGCAGTACACCCAGGGGATGGTCCTACGAGCAGTACTTC	CASSTPRGWSYEQYF
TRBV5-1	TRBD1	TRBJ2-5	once	TGCGCCAGTAAACAGGGGGCTCAAGAGACCCAGTACTTC	CASKQGAQETQYF
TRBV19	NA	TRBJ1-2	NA	TGTGCCAGTGACAGCAAATCTAACTATGGCTACACCTTC	CASDSKSNYGYTF
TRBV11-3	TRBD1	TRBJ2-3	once	TGTGCCAGCAGCTTGTCGACAGGGCTGGCAGATACGCAGTATTTT	CASSLSTGLADTQYF
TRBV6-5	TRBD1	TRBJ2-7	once	TGTGCCAGCAGCCCGGGACAGGGGAGGAACGAGCAGTACTTC	CASSPGQGRNEQYF
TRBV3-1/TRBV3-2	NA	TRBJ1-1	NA	TGTGCCAGCAGCCTACCAGGGTATGGCGCTGAAGCTTTCTTT	CASSLPGYGAEAFF
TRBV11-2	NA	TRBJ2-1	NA	TGTGCCAGCAGCTTAGGAAGAGGTCGGACTTACAATGAGCAGTTCTTC	CASSLGRGRTYNEQFF
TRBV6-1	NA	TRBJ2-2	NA	TGTGCCAGCAGTGAAGGAGGACTCCGGACCGGGGAGCTGTTTTTT	CASSEGGLRTGELFF
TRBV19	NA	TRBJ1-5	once	TGTGCCAGTAGTCCTCCTTCCTATAGCAATCAGCCCCAGCATTTT	CASSPPSYSNQPQHF
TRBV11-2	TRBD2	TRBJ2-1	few	TGTGCCAGCAGCCCCATAGCGGGACGGGGCAACAATGAGCAGTTCTTC	CASSPIAGRGNNEQFF